This TCR beta chain was obtained from a study of blood T cell repertoires in COVID-19. Profiled with immunoSEQ multiplex PCR; TCRdb holds only in-frame clones, not every one. In the table there are 95,000 to 120,000 clones, 75% to 90% of which are singletons. This clonotype was sampled from a woman aged 60-75 years with COVID-19, enrolled during active disease. Sequenced sample: peripheral blood.

The CDR3 loop reads CASSSDIATNEKLFF. In nucleotides, the CDR3 is TGCGCCAGCAGCTCGGACATAGCAACTAATGAAAAACTGTTTTTT. The rearrangement joins TRBV5-1 to TRBJ1-4, with a tentative D call TRBD1 (5 bases). Trimming shortened V by 3 bases and J by 0 bases, and 9 bases separated the two germline ends. The CDR3 spans 15 residues. Per the germline V gene, CDR1 is SGHRS and CDR2 is YFSETQ.